This is a list of T cell receptor beta chains from one sample in a study of blood T cell repertoires in COVID-19. Data came from immunoSEQ multiplex PCR; TCRdb stores just in-frame clones and leaves some out. The data contain 400,000 or so clones, approximately 90% of them singletons. Sequencing used PBMCs or T cells enriched from blood (not recorded which). The receptors stem from a man under 40 who had recovered from COVID-19. Both conserved end residues are part of each CDR3. A D gene is named only where the DNA matches it firmly. Some rows have no size entry. The others give once, few or many, or a class for an expanded clone.

j_gene: TRBJ2-7
len: 16
abundance: -
d_gene: -
v_gene: TRBV13
CDR3aa: CASSSREARDSYEQYF
CDR3nt: TGTGCCAGCAGCTCGAGAGAGGCAAGAGACTCCTACGAGCAGTACTTC

j_gene: TRBJ2-1
len: 13
abundance: -
d_gene: -
v_gene: TRBV5-1
CDR3aa: CASSLAIVNEQFF
CDR3nt: TGCGCCAGCAGCTTGGCTATCGTCAATGAGCAGTTCTTC

j_gene: TRBJ1-3
len: 15
abundance: once
d_gene: TRBD1
v_gene: TRBV3-1/TRBV3-2
CDR3aa: CASSGDRAAGNTIYF
CDR3nt: TGTGCCAGCAGCGGTGACAGGGCGGCTGGAAACACCATATATTTT

j_gene: TRBJ2-2
len: 16
abundance: few
d_gene: TRBD1
v_gene: TRBV24-1
CDR3aa: CATSDPPGQSTGELFF
CDR3nt: TGTGCCACCAGTGATCCGCCGGGACAGAGCACCGGGGAGCTGTTTTTT

j_gene: TRBJ1-5
len: 15
abundance: -
d_gene: TRBD1
v_gene: TRBV2
CDR3aa: CASSDGTGGRQPQHF
CDR3nt: TGTGCCAGCAGTGATGGGACAGGGGGGCGTCAGCCCCAGCATTTT

j_gene: TRBJ1-6
len: 15
abundance: -
d_gene: TRBD1
v_gene: TRBV13
CDR3aa: CASSLRGGINSPLHF
CDR3nt: TGTGCCAGCAGCTTACGAGGGGGCATTAATTCACCCCTCCACTTT

j_gene: TRBJ1-6
len: 17
abundance: -
d_gene: -
v_gene: TRBV28
CDR3aa: CASSPSTARAYNSPLHF
CDR3nt: TGTGCCAGCAGTCCATCGACCGCCAGGGCCTATAATTCACCCCTCCACTTT

j_gene: TRBJ2-7
len: 14
abundance: -
d_gene: -
v_gene: TRBV15
CDR3aa: CATSPDRSSYEQYF
CDR3nt: TGTGCCACCAGCCCTGACAGAAGCTCCTACGAGCAGTACTTC

j_gene: TRBJ2-5
len: 12
abundance: -
d_gene: -
v_gene: TRBV18
CDR3aa: CASSPGLETQYF
CDR3nt: TGTGCCAGCTCACCTGGGCTCGAGACCCAGTACTTC

j_gene: TRBJ1-2
len: 13
abundance: -
d_gene: -
v_gene: TRBV19
CDR3aa: CASSGSLLGGYTF
CDR3nt: TGTGCCAGTTCTGGGTCCTTGCTAGGAGGCTACACCTTC

j_gene: TRBJ2-1
len: 13
abundance: -
d_gene: -
v_gene: TRBV27
CDR3aa: CASSFGPGNEQFF
CDR3nt: TGTGCCAGCAGTTTTGGGCCAGGGAATGAGCAGTTCTTC

j_gene: TRBJ2-1
len: 14
abundance: -
d_gene: TRBD2
v_gene: TRBV7-9
CDR3aa: CASSLALAGDEQFF
CDR3nt: TGTGCCAGCAGCTTAGCACTAGCGGGAGATGAGCAGTTCTTC

j_gene: TRBJ2-2
len: 16
abundance: -
d_gene: -
v_gene: TRBV5-1
CDR3aa: CASSLWFQANTGELFF
CDR3nt: TGCGCCAGCAGCTTGTGGTTTCAGGCGAACACCGGGGAGCTGTTTTTT

j_gene: TRBJ2-7
len: 15
abundance: -
d_gene: TRBD1
v_gene: TRBV12-5
CDR3aa: CASGLFPDRGDEQYF
CDR3nt: TGTGCTAGTGGTTTGTTCCCGGACAGGGGCGACGAGCAGTACTTC

j_gene: TRBJ2-3
len: 17
abundance: -
d_gene: TRBD1
v_gene: TRBV27
CDR3aa: CASSFSHPGQGIHTQYF
CDR3nt: TGTGCCAGCAGTTTTTCACATCCGGGACAGGGAATCCATACGCAGTATTTT

j_gene: TRBJ1-2
len: 14
abundance: -
d_gene: TRBD1
v_gene: TRBV5-1
CDR3aa: CASSSGDRGSGYTF
CDR3nt: TGCGCCAGCAGCTCAGGGGACAGGGGAAGTGGCTACACCTTC

j_gene: TRBJ1-3
len: 17
abundance: -
d_gene: -
v_gene: TRBV10-3
CDR3aa: CAISEGVSGSSGNTIYF
CDR3nt: TGTGCCATCAGTGAAGGAGTATCGGGTTCCTCTGGAAACACCATATATTTT

j_gene: TRBJ2-3
len: 16
abundance: -
d_gene: -
v_gene: TRBV7-2
CDR3aa: CASSLALSGLPDTQYF
CDR3nt: TGTGCCAGCAGCTTAGCGTTGAGCGGCCTACCAGATACGCAGTATTTT

j_gene: TRBJ2-7
len: 15
abundance: -
d_gene: TRBD2
v_gene: TRBV11-2
CDR3aa: CASSLALAGGNEQYF
CDR3nt: TGTGCCAGCAGCTTAGCCCTAGCGGGAGGCAACGAGCAGTACTTC

j_gene: TRBJ2-5
len: 14
abundance: -
d_gene: -
v_gene: TRBV3-1/TRBV3-2
CDR3aa: CASSSQGGSETQYF
CDR3nt: TGTGCCAGCAGCTCCCAGGGGGGAAGCGAGACCCAGTACTTC

j_gene: TRBJ2-7
len: 13
abundance: -
d_gene: TRBD1
v_gene: TRBV12-3/TRBV12-4
CDR3aa: CASRGQGSDEQYF
CDR3nt: TGTGCCAGCAGAGGACAGGGAAGCGACGAGCAGTACTTC

j_gene: TRBJ1-2
len: 15
abundance: -
d_gene: TRBD1
v_gene: TRBV6-5
CDR3aa: CASSYSADRNYGYTF
CDR3nt: TGTGCCAGCAGTTACTCCGCGGACAGGAACTATGGCTACACCTTC

j_gene: TRBJ2-7
len: 12
abundance: -
d_gene: -
v_gene: TRBV27
CDR3aa: CASRDFSYEQYF
CDR3nt: TGTGCCAGCAGGGACTTCTCCTACGAGCAGTACTTC

j_gene: TRBJ2-7
len: 16
abundance: -
d_gene: TRBD2
v_gene: TRBV11-2
CDR3aa: CASSLGTSGNRDEQYF
CDR3nt: TGTGCCAGCAGCCTGGGGACTAGCGGAAATAGGGACGAGCAGTACTTC

j_gene: TRBJ1-5
len: 13
abundance: few
d_gene: TRBD1
v_gene: TRBV30
CDR3aa: CAWSRDSEQPQHF
CDR3nt: TGTGCCTGGAGTCGGGACAGTGAGCAGCCCCAGCATTTT

j_gene: TRBJ1-2
len: 13
abundance: -
d_gene: -
v_gene: TRBV30
CDR3aa: CAWNPPGLYGYTF
CDR3nt: TGTGCCTGGAATCCTCCGGGACTCTATGGCTACACCTTC

j_gene: TRBJ1-5
len: 15
abundance: once
d_gene: TRBD1
v_gene: TRBV6-2/TRBV6-3
CDR3aa: CASSPGDRNNQPQHF
CDR3nt: TGTGCCAGCAGCCCGGGGGACAGGAACAATCAGCCCCAGCATTTT

j_gene: TRBJ2-2
len: 16
abundance: -
d_gene: TRBD2
v_gene: TRBV18
CDR3aa: CASSPSVAGATGELFF
CDR3nt: TGTGCCAGCTCACCTTCCGTAGCGGGAGCTACCGGGGAGCTGTTTTTT

j_gene: TRBJ1-4
len: 12
abundance: -
d_gene: -
v_gene: TRBV7-8
CDR3aa: CASSLGAEKLFF
CDR3nt: TGTGCCAGCAGCTTAGGAGCAGAAAAACTGTTTTTT

j_gene: TRBJ2-3
len: 14
abundance: -
d_gene: TRBD2
v_gene: TRBV6-5
CDR3aa: CASTPTSRTDTQYF
CDR3nt: TGTGCCAGCACCCCGACTAGCCGCACAGATACGCAGTATTTT

j_gene: TRBJ2-3
len: 15
abundance: -
d_gene: TRBD1
v_gene: TRBV24-1
CDR3aa: CATSTPGQDTDTQYF
CDR3nt: TGTGCCACCAGTACTCCGGGACAGGACACAGATACGCAGTATTTT

j_gene: TRBJ1-3
len: 16
abundance: few
d_gene: -
v_gene: TRBV30
CDR3aa: CAWSYGRASSGNTIYF
CDR3nt: TGTGCCTGGAGTTATGGCAGGGCTTCTTCCGGAAACACCATATATTTT

j_gene: TRBJ2-2
len: 11
abundance: many
d_gene: -
v_gene: TRBV15
CDR3aa: CATSAAGELFF
CDR3nt: TGTGCCACCAGCGCGGCCGGGGAGCTGTTTTTT

j_gene: TRBJ2-7
len: 14
abundance: -
d_gene: TRBD1
v_gene: TRBV6-5
CDR3aa: CASTGQGSSYEQYF
CDR3nt: TGTGCCAGCACCGGACAGGGGAGCTCCTACGAGCAGTACTTC

j_gene: TRBJ2-1
len: 14
abundance: -
d_gene: -
v_gene: TRBV18
CDR3aa: CASSPPAGYNEQFF
CDR3nt: TGTGCCAGCTCACCACCGGCGGGCTACAATGAGCAGTTCTTC

j_gene: TRBJ2-1
len: 17
abundance: -
d_gene: TRBD2
v_gene: TRBV18
CDR3aa: CASSPGLAPSSYNEQFF
CDR3nt: TGTGCCAGCTCACCTGGACTAGCGCCAAGCTCCTACAATGAGCAGTTCTTC

j_gene: TRBJ2-1
len: 12
abundance: -
d_gene: -
v_gene: TRBV30
CDR3aa: CAWSERWHEQFF
CDR3nt: TGTGCCTGGAGCGAGAGGTGGCATGAGCAGTTCTTC

j_gene: TRBJ1-4
len: 14
abundance: -
d_gene: -
v_gene: TRBV13
CDR3aa: CASSLQQDNEKLFF
CDR3nt: TGTGCCAGCAGCTTACAACAGGACAATGAAAAACTGTTTTTT

j_gene: TRBJ2-7
len: 13
abundance: -
d_gene: TRBD1
v_gene: TRBV10-3
CDR3aa: CAIRGTGDDEQYF
CDR3nt: TGTGCCATCAGAGGGACAGGGGACGACGAGCAGTACTTC

j_gene: TRBJ2-7
len: 16
abundance: once
d_gene: -
v_gene: TRBV4-1
CDR3aa: CASSQDPGTRVYEQYF
CDR3nt: TGCGCCAGCAGCCAAGATCCCGGGACTCGGGTCTACGAGCAGTACTTC

j_gene: TRBJ2-5
len: 18
abundance: -
d_gene: -
v_gene: TRBV28
CDR3aa: CASSLSPRWQGPQETQYF
CDR3nt: TGTGCCAGCAGTTTATCCCCTAGATGGCAGGGCCCTCAAGAGACCCAGTACTTC

j_gene: TRBJ2-3
len: 11
abundance: -
d_gene: -
v_gene: TRBV20-1
CDR3aa: CSAYSTDTQYF
CDR3nt: TGCAGTGCTTACTCCACAGATACGCAGTATTTT

j_gene: TRBJ2-2
len: 16
abundance: -
d_gene: -
v_gene: TRBV7-9
CDR3aa: CASSLGSTGITGELFF
CDR3nt: TGTGCCAGCAGCTTAGGGAGCACGGGTATCACCGGGGAGCTGTTTTTT

j_gene: TRBJ2-2
len: 15
abundance: -
d_gene: -
v_gene: TRBV28
CDR3aa: CASSFRRVVPGELFF
CDR3nt: TGTGCCAGCAGTTTCAGGAGGGTAGTCCCCGGGGAGCTGTTTTTT

j_gene: TRBJ2-2
len: 16
abundance: -
d_gene: TRBD2
v_gene: TRBV7-2
CDR3aa: CASSYLAGKVTGELFF
CDR3nt: TGTGCCAGCAGCTACTTAGCGGGAAAAGTCACCGGGGAGCTGTTTTTT

j_gene: TRBJ2-7
len: 12
abundance: -
d_gene: -
v_gene: TRBV4-1
CDR3aa: CASRDLAGEQYF
CDR3nt: TGCGCCAGCAGGGACTTGGCGGGCGAGCAGTACTTC

j_gene: TRBJ1-5
len: 15
abundance: -
d_gene: -
v_gene: TRBV9
CDR3aa: CASSVGWGPNQPQHF
CDR3nt: TGTGCCAGCAGCGTAGGTTGGGGCCCGAATCAGCCCCAGCATTTT

j_gene: TRBJ2-5
len: 16
abundance: -
d_gene: -
v_gene: TRBV3-1/TRBV3-2
CDR3aa: CASSQDWDTVGETQYF
CDR3nt: TGTGCCAGCAGCCAAGACTGGGACACGGTTGGGGAGACCCAGTACTTC

j_gene: TRBJ1-1
len: 14
abundance: -
d_gene: -
v_gene: TRBV9
CDR3aa: CASSVDTANTEAFF
CDR3nt: TGTGCCAGCAGCGTAGATACAGCCAACACTGAAGCTTTCTTT

j_gene: TRBJ1-4
len: 12
abundance: -
d_gene: -
v_gene: TRBV2
CDR3aa: CASCRVNEKLFF
CDR3nt: TGTGCCAGCTGCAGGGTAAATGAAAAACTGTTTTTT

j_gene: TRBJ2-7
len: 17
abundance: -
d_gene: TRBD2
v_gene: TRBV4-1
CDR3aa: CASSQALLAGRSYEQYF
CDR3nt: TGCGCCAGCAGCCAAGCCTTACTAGCGGGACGATCCTACGAGCAGTACTTC

j_gene: TRBJ2-3
len: 16
abundance: -
d_gene: TRBD2
v_gene: TRBV24-1
CDR3aa: CATSDYSGRSTDTQYF
CDR3nt: TGTGCCACCAGTGACTATAGCGGGAGGAGCACAGATACGCAGTATTTT